The 24 T cell receptor beta chains in this list originate from one sample, sequenced in a study of blood T cell repertoires in COVID-19. Assay used: immunoSEQ multiplex PCR; TCRdb lists only in-frame clones, some missing. The table includes more than 300,000 clones, 80% to 90% detected once. Sequenced input: peripheral blood. The origin of the receptors is a woman aged 25 to 39 with COVID-19, enrolled during active disease.

The J gene is TRBJ1-2, the V gene TRBV5-4, with 10 bases matching TRBD1. The CDR3 extends over 12 amino acids. Germline V gene data show CDR1 as SGHNT and CDR2 as YYREEE (reference sequence). V was clipped by 6 bases and J by 6 bases; unmatched bases: 2. Here the CDR3 reads CASMTGGDGYTF. The CDR3 DNA is TGTGCCAGCATGACAGGGGGCGATGGCTACACCTTC. Full variable domain (outside the CDR3, taken from reference TRBV5-4 and TRBJ1-2): ETGVTQSPTHLIKTRGQQVTLRCSSQSGHNTVSWYQQALGQGPQFIFQYYREEENGRGNFPPRFSGLQFPNYSSELNVNALELDDSALYLCASMTGGDGYTFGSGTRLTVV.

J is TRBJ2-2 and V is TRBV20-1; the D gene is possibly TRBD1 (6 bases). Trimming left V 3 bases short and J 3 bases short, with 14 bases between. CDR3 length: 15 residues. Germline CDR1 DFQATT, CDR2 SNEGSKA (reference sequence). The CDR3 protein is CSASRGRMDTGELFF. The CDR3 nucleotides are TGCAGTGCTAGTAGGGGGAGAATGGACACCGGGGAGCTGTTTTTT.

The chain combines TRBV18 with TRBJ1-3, with a possible D match to TRBD1 (5 bases). From germline, CDR1 is KGHSH and CDR2 LQKENI. CDR3 length: 16 residues. V lost 1 base and J 4 bases, leaving 14 bases between the germline ends. The CDR3 bases are TGTGCCAGCTCACCACAGGCCAGACAGAGGGGAAACACCATATATTTT. Amino acids: CASSPQARQRGNTIYF.

J is TRBJ2-7 and V is TRBV6-5, with D possibly TRBD2 on 6 matching bases. The CDR3 is 13 amino acids. V was pared by 5 bases and J by 2 bases, with 10 bases between. CDR1 MNHEY and CDR2 SVGAGI come from the germline V gene. As DNA, the CDR3 is TGTGCCAGCAGTATACGGGAGACCTACGAGCAGTACTTC. As protein: CASSIRETYEQYF.

The rearrangement joins TRBV19 to TRBJ2-3; unclear D gene. Germline lookup yields CDR1 LNHDA and CDR2 SQIVND (reference sequence). The ends were cut back, 5 bases at V and 0 bases at J, with 9 bases in the middle. The CDR3 loop spans 14 amino acids. CDR3 nucleotides: TGTGCCAGTAGTCCCCCCCGGAGCACAGATACGCAGTATTTT. This codes for CASSPPRSTDTQYF. The full variable domain, with the rest looked up from reference TRBV19 and TRBJ2-3, is DGGITQSPKYLFRKEGQNVTLSCEQNLNHDAMYWYRQDPGQGLRLIYYSQIVNDFQKGDIAEGYSVSREKKESFPLTVTSAQKNPTAFYLCASSPPRSTDTQYFGPGTRLTVL.

This chain links TRBV7-2 with TRBJ1-1, with TRBD1 matching 8 bases. The germline gives CDR1 SGHTA, CDR2 FQGNSA. The CDR3 loop spans 17 amino acids. Trimming cost V 5 bases and J 5 bases; bases outside gene matches: 16. DNA for the CDR3: TGTGCCAGCAGCCCCCCGCCGGACAGGGATCGGGGTACTGAAGCTTTCTTT. Translating gives CASSPPPDRDRGTEAFF.

This chain uses TRBV29-1 with TRBJ2-5; weak D call: TRBD1 (7 bases). Trimming cost V 3 bases and J 5 bases, with 19 bases left between them. Germline V gene data show CDR1 as SQVTM and CDR2 as ANQGSEA. The CDR3 runs to 15 residues. The CDR3 spells CSVERGQGGRETQYF. The CDR3 DNA reads TGCAGCGTTGAGCGTGGGCAGGGGGGTAGGGAGACCCAGTACTTC.

The chain couples TRBV9 to TRBJ2-2; D might be TRBD2 (5 bases). Germline CDR1 and CDR2: SGDLS and YYNGEE. The length of the CDR3 is 15 residues. Between the trimmed V and J ends, which lost 4 bases and 2 bases, there was a span of 12 bases. The CDR3 DNA reads as TGTGCCAGCAGCTTGGGCGGGTCAAACACCGGGGAGCTGTTTTTT. Its protein product is CASSLGGSNTGELFF. Using reference TRBV9 and TRBJ2-2 for the parts outside the CDR3, the full variable domain is DSGVTQTPKHLITATGQRVTLRCSPRSGDLSVYWYQQSLDQGLQFLIQYYNGEERAKGNILERFSAQQFPDLHSELNLSSLELGDSALYFCASSLGGSNTGELFFGEGSRLTVL.

This chain joins TRBV2 and TRBJ2-7; maybe TRBD1 (5 bases). Per germline, CDR1 SNHLY and CDR2 FYNNEI. V lost 4 bases, J lost 1 base, and 11 bases lay in between. The CDR3 loop spans 14 amino acids. The CDR3 loop reads CASSATVRSYEQYF. CDR3 DNA: TGTGCCAGCAGTGCGACAGTAAGATCCTACGAGCAGTACTTC. Using reference TRBV2 and TRBJ2-7 for the parts outside the CDR3, the full variable domain is EPEVTQTPSHQVTQMGQEVILRCVPISNHLYFYWYRQILGQKVEFLVSFYNNEISEKSEIFDDQFSVERPDGSNFTLKIRSTKLEDSAMYFCASSATVRSYEQYFGPGTRLTVT.

The chain has TRBV28 and TRBJ1-1, with 7 bases identical to TRBD1. The CDR3 totals 13 residues. Unmatched junction bases numbered 8, after V lost 7 bases and J lost 6 bases. Germline V gene lookup returns CDR1 MDHEN and CDR2 SYDVKM. The CDR3, as DNA: TGTGCCAGCACTATCGACAGGGCGGCTGAAGCTTTCTTT. This sequence encodes CASTIDRAAEAFF.

The rearrangement links TRBV7-2 to TRBJ2-6; tentatively, D is TRBD1 (5 bases). Trimming pared 1 base from V and 4 bases from J, leaving 11 bases between. Germline values: CDR1 SGHTA, CDR2 FQGNSA. The CDR3 is 16 residues long. CDR3 sequence: CASSLEGASGANVLTF. The CDR3 DNA reads as TGTGCCAGCAGCTTAGAAGGGGCGTCGGGGGCCAACGTCCTGACTTTC.

Concerning this clone itself: In the same sample, other DNA sequences code for this CDR3. The rearrangement uses TRBV2 and TRBJ2-1, with 9 bases that match TRBD2. CDR1 and CDR2 (germline): SNHLY, FYNNEI. V was clipped by 1 base and J by 3 bases; unmatched bases: 1. CDR3 length: 15 amino acids. Here the CDR3 reads CASSEETSGYNEQFF. The CDR3 bases are TGTGCCAGCAGTGAAGAGACTAGCGGCTACAATGAGCAGTTCTTC.

The chain combines TRBV12-3 or TRBV12-4 with TRBJ1-2; D possibly corresponds to TRBD1 (5 bases). CDR3 length: 13 amino acids. Trimming shortened V by 5 bases and J by 4 bases, and 11 bases separated the two germline ends. CDR3 sequence reads: CASSPDSLYGYTF. DNA of the CDR3: TGTGCCAGCAGTCCCGACAGCCTCTATGGCTACACCTTC.

The rearrangement uses TRBV5-6 and TRBJ1-2, with a possible D match to TRBD1 (5 bases). There are 16 residues in the CDR3. Germline V gene data show CDR1 as SGHDT and CDR2 as YYEEEE. V was pared by 0 bases and J by 0 bases, with 12 bases between. DNA of the CDR3: TGTGCCAGCAGCTTGGGTGGACAAGTAGCTAACTATGGCTACACCTTC. This gives the protein CASSLGGQVANYGYTF.

The gene calls are TRBV15 and TRBJ2-7; no clear D gene. This CDR3 spans 14 amino acids. CDR1 and CDR2 (germline): LNHNV, YYDKDF (reference sequence). The V end lost 1 base, the J end lost 7 bases, and 14 bases lay between the germline ends. The CDR3 protein is CATSRGRGAREQYF. The CDR3 region has the DNA TGTGCCACCAGCAGAGGGCGAGGAGCGCGAGAGCAGTACTTC.

The chain links TRBV30 to TRBJ2-1, with TRBD1 matching 9 bases. This CDR3 region has 15 residues. Germline CDR1 reads GTSNPN; CDR2 reads SVGIG (reference sequence). The V and J ends lost 5 bases and 10 bases, in that order; junction bases with no gene match: 15. The CDR3 here is CAWSPSDRGLGEQFF. Written as DNA, the CDR3 is TGTGCCTGGTCGCCCAGTGACAGGGGGTTAGGAGAGCAGTTCTTC.

This clone was counted at least ten times. Distinct nucleotide sequences in the sample also encode this CDR3. The genes are TRBV6-5 and TRBJ1-5; 9 positions agree with TRBD1. This CDR3 comprises 13 residues. Germline-derived CDR1 and CDR2 are MNHEY and SVGAGI. With 8 bases clipped from V and 7 bases from J, the junction kept 6 bases outside the gene matches. The DNA of the CDR3 is TGTGCCAGCGAGGGACAGGGCTACCAGCCCCAGCATTTT. Translated: CASEGQGYQPQHF.

This sequence joins TRBV10-3 and TRBJ2-1; tentatively, D is TRBD2 (6 bases). V gave up 7 bases and J gave up 5 bases, with 15 bases separating them. The CDR3 is 14 amino acids. Germline V gene data show CDR1 as ENHRY and CDR2 as SYGVKD. CDR3 nucleotides: TGTGCCATCACCGGGGACTTAATAAACAATGAGCAGTTCTTC. It is translated as CAITGDLINNEQFF.

This clone was picked up a small number of times. The V gene is TRBV19, the J gene TRBJ1-5; D is possibly TRBD1 (6 bases). Trimming stripped 6 bases from V and 3 bases from J, with 15 bases between. The germline V gene has CDR1 LNHDA and CDR2 SQIVND (reference sequence). CDR3 length equals 15 residues. In nucleotides, the CDR3 is TGTGCCAGTAGCCCGGGGGGCCGCGACAATCAGCCCCAGCATTTT. This codes for CASSPGGRDNQPQHF.

This rearrangement joins TRBV7-9 to TRBJ2-7; TRBD2 is a possible D gene (5 bases). V was clipped by 3 bases and J by 3 bases, with 9 bases between them. Germline assignment: CDR1 SEHNR and CDR2 FQNEAQ (reference sequence). The CDR3 extends over 13 amino acids. In nucleotides, the CDR3 is TGTGCCAGCAGCTTTGGGAGTAGCTACGAGCAGTACTTC. Residues: CASSFGSSYEQYF.

This chain uses TRBV25-1 with TRBJ2-3; TRBD1 might be the D (5 bases). Germline V gene data show CDR1 as MGHDK and CDR2 as SYGVNS. This CDR3 is built from 18 residues. Trimming pared 6 bases from V and 0 bases from J, leaving 22 bases between. CDR3 in amino acids: CASSRIFDSSTSTDTQYF. CDR3 coding DNA: TGTGCCAGCAGCCGAATATTTGACAGCTCCACTAGCACAGATACGCAGTATTTT.

A remark on this clone: Other DNA sequences in the same sample also yield this CDR3. The V gene is TRBV29-1, the J gene TRBJ1-1, with TRBD1 matching 9 bases. CDR3 length: 13 residues. The junction had 1 base not matched to a gene; V was cut back by 4 bases and J by 1 base. Germline loops: CDR1 SQVTM, CDR2 ANQGSEA. The CDR3 DNA reads TGCAGCGTTGCGGACAGGGGGAACACTGAAGCTTTCTTT. Translated, it gives CSVADRGNTEAFF. Together with reference TRBV29-1 and TRBJ1-1, the CDR3 gives the full variable domain: SAVISQKPSRDICQRGTSLTIQCQVDSQVTMMFWYRQQPGQSLTLIATANQGSEATYESGFVIDKFPISRPNLTFSTLTVSNMSPEDSSIYLCSVADRGNTEAFFGQGTRLTVV.

V and J are TRBV9 and TRBJ2-1, with TRBD2 matching 11 bases. With V trimmed by 3 bases and J by 4 bases, 6 bases remained unmatched. The CDR3 loop spans 16 amino acids. The V gene's germline CDR1 is SGDLS and CDR2 YYNGEE. CDR3 in DNA: TGTGCCAGCAGCGAAGCCGGGACTAGCGGTTACAATGAGCAGTTCTTC. It is translated as CASSEAGTSGYNEQFF.

The chain recombines TRBV9 with TRBJ2-2; D unclear. This CDR3 has 15 residues. Germline V gives CDR1 SGDLS, CDR2 YYNGEE. V shed 4 bases and J shed 1 base, with 11 bases lying between them. The CDR3 sequence: CASSILHLNTGELFF. The CDR3 DNA reads as TGTGCCAGCAGCATACTTCATTTGAACACCGGGGAGCTGTTTTTT.